Below, 12 T cell receptor beta chains from the same sample are listed, as sequenced in a study of vaccination effects on CD4 cells after COVID-19. Before any sequencing was done, the ViraFEST assay used viral peptide pools to expand antigen-specific CD4+ T cells. It was after approximately 11 days of culture that CD4+ T cells were isolated. Vaccine recipients had no previous SARS-CoV-2 infection; their nucleocapsid antibodies were negative. These receptors have no known antigen. The assay was immunoSEQ multiplex PCR, and TCRdb's table has in-frame clones only and misses some. The top ten hold around 18% of the sample, which has tens of thousands of clones, around 68% seen once. Sample: CD4+ T cells from PBMCs cultured with SARS-CoV-2 spike peptides, taken before COVID-19 vaccination. Every receptor here comes from a human donor who received a COVID-19 vaccine.

The CDR3 coding sequence is TGTGCCAGCAGCCGCGCCAGACAGCGCACAGATACGCAGTATTTT. This encodes CASSRARQRTDTQYF. This chain joins TRBV4-2 and TRBJ2-3, with a weak D call TRBD1 (5 bases). CDR3 length equals 15 residues. V lost 4 bases, J lost 1 base, and 12 bases lay in between. CDR1 and CDR2 (germline): LGHNA, YNFKEQ.

The V gene is TRBV10-3, the J gene TRBJ2-2; tentative D call: TRBD2 (7 bases). Per the germline V gene, CDR1 is ENHRY and CDR2 is SYGVKD. The V end lost 2 bases, the J end lost 5 bases, and 12 bases lay between the germline ends. This CDR3 region has 15 residues. Written as DNA, the CDR3 is TGTGCCATCAGTGAGGGGGGGGCACGAACCGGGGAGCTGTTTTTT. Its translation is CAISEGGARTGELFF.

The chain carries TRBV7-2 and TRBJ2-7; a weak D match, TRBD2 (6 bases). The germline V and J ends were trimmed by 6 bases and 3 bases, with 21 bases remaining between them. This CDR3 contains 16 residues. Germline loops: CDR1 SGHTA, CDR2 FQGNSA. Here the CDR3 DNA reads TGTGCCAGCAGTCAGGGAGGCGGTCAAAGACTCTACGAGCAGTACTTC. It yields the protein CASSQGGGQRLYEQYF.

The chain links TRBV5-6 to TRBJ2-7; tentative D call: TRBD1 (6 bases). The germline V gene encodes CDR1 SGHDT and CDR2 YYEEEE. The CDR3 runs 15 residues. Trimming removed 0 bases from V and 5 bases from J, with 15 bases in between. CDR3 bases: TGTGCCAGCAGCTTGGTTACGGCAGGGGTAAACGAGCAGTACTTC. It encodes CASSLVTAGVNEQYF.

This clone was seen a few times. This sequence joins TRBV11-2 and TRBJ1-2; D not certain. The CDR3 totals 15 residues. CDR1 SGHAT and CDR2 FQNNGV come from the germline V gene. Trimming removed 1 base from V and 1 base from J, with 10 bases in between. The CDR3 here is CASSLGVSNNYGYTF. In DNA form, the CDR3 reads TGTGCCAGCAGCTTAGGAGTCAGCAATAACTATGGCTACACCTTC.

The count of this clone is one. The chain uses TRBV21-1 and TRBJ2-6; TRBD2, the D gene given by the table, was not confirmed from the DNA. TRBV21-1 is shown as a pseudogene. CDR3 length: 19 amino acids. CDR3 nucleotides: TGTGCCAGCAGCAAAATGGGGGGGCCCGAAGGCTCTGGGGCCAACGTCCTGACTTTC. Translated: CASSKMGGPEGSGANVLTF.

This clone was counted a few times. This rearrangement joins TRBV6-5 to TRBJ1-5; perhaps TRBD1 as D (6 bases). The CDR3 consists of 14 residues. Trimming shortened V by 8 bases and J by 3 bases, and 14 bases separated the two germline ends. Germline lookup yields CDR1 MNHEY and CDR2 SVGAGI. CDR3 sequence: CASLSTGLNQPQHF. CDR3 nucleotides: TGTGCCAGCCTGTCCACAGGGCTCAATCAGCCCCAGCATTTT.

The chain links TRBV6-5 to TRBJ1-6; tentatively, D is TRBD1 (5 bases). The CDR3 consists of 14 residues. V lost 5 bases and J 10 bases, leaving 15 bases between the germline ends. Germline loops: CDR1 MNHEY, CDR2 SVGAGI. This CDR3 is CASSPDGGGSPLHF. CDR3 nucleotides: TGTGCCAGCAGTCCGGACGGGGGTGGCTCACCCCTCCACTTT.

The rearrangement uses TRBV29-1 and TRBJ1-1, with TRBD1 as a possible D gene (6 bases). Germline V gene sequence: CDR1 SQVTM, CDR2 ANQGSEA. The CDR3 totals 14 residues. The V end was cut by 5 bases, the J end by 0 bases, with 13 bases between. The CDR3 loop reads CSVRPGAMNTEAFF. The CDR3 region has the DNA TGCAGCGTTCGCCCAGGGGCTATGAACACTGAAGCTTTCTTT.

The gene calls are TRBV3-1 (or the pseudogene TRBV3-2) and TRBJ2-1; D not certain. V gave up 0 bases and J gave up 12 bases, with 9 bases separating them. The CDR3 consists of 12 residues. Germline assignment: CDR1 LGHDT and CDR2 YNNKEL (reference sequence). CDR3 loop: CASSQDPRRQFF. In DNA, the CDR3 is TGTGCCAGCAGCCAAGATCCGCGGCGGCAGTTCTTC.

The rearrangement uses TRBV29-1 and TRBJ2-3; 11 bases are shared with TRBD2. Germline CDR1 reads SQVTM; CDR2 reads ANQGSEA. This CDR3 comprises 15 residues. V lost 8 bases to trimming and J lost 5 bases; unmatched junction nucleotides: 12. The CDR3 bases are TGCAGCACGACTGTAGCGGGAGGGCCGAAAGATACGCAGTATTTT. Protein product: CSTTVAGGPKDTQYF.

The V gene is TRBV28, the J gene TRBJ2-3; D is unresolved. V lost 7 bases to trimming and J lost 6 bases, with 20 bases between them. The CDR3 is 15 residues long. The germline V gene encodes CDR1 MDHEN and CDR2 SYDVKM. This CDR3 is CASTPFVGGRDTQYF. CDR3 in DNA: TGTGCCAGCACCCCCTTCGTGGGTGGGCGGGATACGCAGTATTTT.